This T cell receptor (beta chain) was found in a study of neoadjuvant anti-PD-1 for oral cavity cancer (dated by TCRdb to the early 2020s). About the investigation overall: Before undergoing curative-intent surgical resection, most patients got three to four biweekly nivolumab doses at 3 mg/kg. Responders were defined as patients with complete response, partial response or stable disease by RECIST 1.1; non-responders were defined as patients with progression. The parent correlative cohort had around 13 patients and a response rate of 30% to 35%. Patients without progression received a fourth nivolumab dose around day 43 and underwent definitive surgical resection on days 50-56. The research as a whole found: After neoadjuvant nivolumab, T cell clonality (Gini index) in PBMCs was significantly higher in non-responders than in responders. The TCR analyses had only three patients in each response group, and the authors called for validation in larger cohorts. A higher pretreatment blood Treg/Th17 ratio correlated with both higher pretreatment blood TCRbeta clonality and lower post-treatment tumor TCRbeta clonality.

The time point label on this specimen signifies: after neoadjuvant nivolumab, at surgical resection. None of the patients had received prior systemic or radiation treatment, and all were newly diagnosed with stage II-IVA oral cavity squamous cell carcinoma. The cohort was composed of patients with HPV-negative, locally advanced oral cavity squamous cell carcinoma. Peripheral blood mononuclear cells were analyzed directly, without maintenance or expansion in culture. Samples were obtained from a longitudinal correlative study of a single-arm phase II trial of neoadjuvant nivolumab in oral cavity squamous cell carcinoma. Subject-matched pre- and post-treatment PBMCs and tumors from three responders and three non-responders were subjected to genomic DNA-based TCRbeta sequencing. Peripheral blood mononuclear cells were drawn once before nivolumab treatment and a second time after treatment, when surgery took place. Genomic DNA was isolated from PBMCs using the Maxwell RSC DNA from Cells kit.

The V and J ends are trimmed by 2 bases and 2 bases, leaving 13 bases between them. CDR1 and CDR2 (LNHDA, SQIVND) derive from the germline V gene (reference sequence). From the cysteine up to the phenylalanine, the CDR3 has a length of 15 residues. Left in the record is the CDR3 DNA by itself, 45 bases read in frame from the first base. Regarding this clone: Its antigen has not been determined. No much larger clone exists at a distance of one base, and base qualities are not known.

For deep sequencing, each PBMC sample was run in six replicates, with libraries mostly built from 400 to 550 ng of input genomic DNA. TCRbeta libraries were prepared with the immunoSEQ hsTCRbeta kit according to the manufacturer's instructions. The finished libraries were brought together in one pool at 2.5 to 3.5 nM, which was then read using an Illumina NovaSeq 6000 S4 flow cell. In the authors' own workflow: Raw data preprocessing and quality control were performed with the immunoSEQ Analyzer. The analysis was restricted to productive rearrangements, with each unique CDR3 amino acid sequence defining a clonotype. Using the R package tcR, the researchers computed the Gini-Simpson index as their estimate of repertoire clonality. Gini indices were compared with Student's t test, and associations with tumor size change were assessed by Pearson correlation. This is the immuneACCESS table as TCRdb keeps it, with only in-frame sequences that have V and J called. A part of the clones is gone; compared with another copy, unresolved V genes explain less than half, and the rest is unexplained. D and trimming come from the DNA, and the V and J calls and clone size come from that table. The sample contains over 60,000 clones, less than 90% of them found a single time. The top ten clonotypes cover around 2.8% of the sample.

The sequence came from a person aged 35-79 years with oral cavity squamous cell carcinoma. The sequenced sample was PBMCs, obtained after nivolumab (anti-PD-1) treatment. Recombination connected TRBV19 to TRBJ2-7; the D gene is perhaps TRBD1 or TRBD2, each of them matching over 6 bases. The bases read TGTGCCAGTAGTATACGACAGGCGGGGACCTACGAGCAGTACTTC. The translation is CASSIRQAGTYEQYF.